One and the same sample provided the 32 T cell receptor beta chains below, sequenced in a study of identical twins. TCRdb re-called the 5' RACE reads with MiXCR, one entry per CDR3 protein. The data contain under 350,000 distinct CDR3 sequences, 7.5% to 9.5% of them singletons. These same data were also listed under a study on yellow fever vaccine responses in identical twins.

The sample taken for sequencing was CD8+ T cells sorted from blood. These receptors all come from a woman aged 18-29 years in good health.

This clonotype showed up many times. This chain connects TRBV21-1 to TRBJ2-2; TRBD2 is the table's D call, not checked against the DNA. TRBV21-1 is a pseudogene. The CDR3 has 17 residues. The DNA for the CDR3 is TGTGCCAGCAGCAAAGCGCTAAGCGGGGGGCACACCGGGGAGCTGTTTTTT. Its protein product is CASSKALSGGHTGELFF.

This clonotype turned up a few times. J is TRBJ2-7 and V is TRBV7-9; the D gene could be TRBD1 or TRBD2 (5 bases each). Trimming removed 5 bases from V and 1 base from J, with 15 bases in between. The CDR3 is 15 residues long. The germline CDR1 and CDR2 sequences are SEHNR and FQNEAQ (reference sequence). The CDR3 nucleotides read TGTGCCAGCAGCCCTTATGGGGACGTTTCCTACGAGCAGTACTTC. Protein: CASSPYGDVSYEQYF. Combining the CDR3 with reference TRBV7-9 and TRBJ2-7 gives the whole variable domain DTGVSQNPRHKITKRGQNVTFRCDPISEHNRLYWYRQTLGQGPEFLTYFQNEAQLEKSRLLSDRFSAERPKGSFSTLEIQRTEQGDSAMYLCASSPYGDVSYEQYFGPGTRLTVT.

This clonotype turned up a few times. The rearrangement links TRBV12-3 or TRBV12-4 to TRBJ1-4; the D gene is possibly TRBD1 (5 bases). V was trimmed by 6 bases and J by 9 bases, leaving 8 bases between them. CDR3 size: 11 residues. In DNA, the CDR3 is TGTGCCAGCAGATTGGGGCAAAAACTGTTTTTT. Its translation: CASRLGQKLFF.

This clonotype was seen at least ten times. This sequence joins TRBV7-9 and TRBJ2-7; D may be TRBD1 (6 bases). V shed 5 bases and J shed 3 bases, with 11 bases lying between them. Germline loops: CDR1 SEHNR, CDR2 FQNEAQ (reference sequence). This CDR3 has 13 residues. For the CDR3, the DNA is TGTGCCAGCAGCCTGGACAGTGTCTACGAGCAGTACTTC. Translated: CASSLDSVYEQYF. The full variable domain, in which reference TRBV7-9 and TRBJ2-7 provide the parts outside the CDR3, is DTGVSQNPRHKITKRGQNVTFRCDPISEHNRLYWYRQTLGQGPEFLTYFQNEAQLEKSRLLSDRFSAERPKGSFSTLEIQRTEQGDSAMYLCASSLDSVYEQYFGPGTRLTVT.

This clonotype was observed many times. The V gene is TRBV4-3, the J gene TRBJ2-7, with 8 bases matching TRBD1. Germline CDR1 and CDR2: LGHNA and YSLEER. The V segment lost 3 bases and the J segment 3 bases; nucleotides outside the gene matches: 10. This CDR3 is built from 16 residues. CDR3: CASSQSPGQVHYEQYF. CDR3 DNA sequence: TGCGCCAGCAGCCAGAGTCCGGGACAGGTCCACTACGAGCAGTACTTC.

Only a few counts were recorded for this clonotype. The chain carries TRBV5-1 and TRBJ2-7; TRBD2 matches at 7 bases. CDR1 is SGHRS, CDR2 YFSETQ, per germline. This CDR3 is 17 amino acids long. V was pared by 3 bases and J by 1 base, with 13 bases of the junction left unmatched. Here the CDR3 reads CASSSPGGGHRSYEQYF. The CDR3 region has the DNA TGCGCCAGCAGCTCACCGGGAGGTGGTCATCGTTCCTACGAGCAGTACTTC.

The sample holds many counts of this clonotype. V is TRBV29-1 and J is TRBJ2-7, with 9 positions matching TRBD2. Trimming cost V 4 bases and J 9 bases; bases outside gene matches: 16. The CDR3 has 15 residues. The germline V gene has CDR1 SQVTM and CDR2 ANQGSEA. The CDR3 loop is CSVAGAVETREGQYF. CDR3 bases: TGCAGCGTTGCGGGGGCCGTGGAAACGCGGGAGGGGCAGTACTTC.

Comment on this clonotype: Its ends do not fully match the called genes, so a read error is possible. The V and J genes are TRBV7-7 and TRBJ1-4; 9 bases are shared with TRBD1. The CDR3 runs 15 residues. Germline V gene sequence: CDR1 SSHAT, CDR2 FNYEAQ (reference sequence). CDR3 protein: CASSLEWDRDEKLFF. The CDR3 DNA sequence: TGTGCTAGCAGCTTAGAATGGGACAGGGACGAAAAACTGTTTTTT. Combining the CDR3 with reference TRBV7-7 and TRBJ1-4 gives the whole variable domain GAGVSQSPRYKVTKRGQDVTLRCDPISSHATLYWYQQALGQGPEFLTYFNYEAQPDKSGLPSDRFSAERPEGSISTLTIQRTEQRDSAMYRCASSLEWDRDEKLFFGSGTQLSVL.

The CDR3 here is CSMDGLAFYEQYF. In DNA, the CDR3 is TGCAGCATGGATGGACTAGCCTTCTACGAGCAGTACTTC. The J gene is TRBJ2-7, the V gene TRBV29-1; 8 positions agree with TRBD2. CDR3 length equals 13 residues. Germline loops: CDR1 SQVTM, CDR2 ANQGSEA. V gave up 8 bases and J gave up 3 bases; unmatched junction bases: 9.

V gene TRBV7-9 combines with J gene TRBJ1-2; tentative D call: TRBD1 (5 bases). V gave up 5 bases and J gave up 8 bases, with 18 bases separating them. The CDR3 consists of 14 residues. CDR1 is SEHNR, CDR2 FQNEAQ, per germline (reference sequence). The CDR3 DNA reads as TGTGCCAGCAGCCCGCCCGGGAGGGGCAGGGGCTACACCTTC. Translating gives CASSPPGRGRGYTF.

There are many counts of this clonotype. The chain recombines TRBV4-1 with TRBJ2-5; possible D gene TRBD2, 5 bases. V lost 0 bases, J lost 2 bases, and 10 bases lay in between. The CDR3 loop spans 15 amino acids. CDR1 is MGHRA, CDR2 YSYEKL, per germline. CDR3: CASSQDLGGQETQYF. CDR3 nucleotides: TGCGCCAGCAGCCAAGATCTAGGAGGACAAGAGACCCAGTACTTC.

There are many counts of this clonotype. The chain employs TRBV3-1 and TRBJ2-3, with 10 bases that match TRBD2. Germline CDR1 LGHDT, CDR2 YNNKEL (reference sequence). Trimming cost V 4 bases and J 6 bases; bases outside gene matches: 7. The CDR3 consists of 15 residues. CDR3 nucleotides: TGTGCCAGCAGCCCCAGCGGGGGGGCATATGATACGCAGTATTTT. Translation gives CASSPSGGAYDTQYF.

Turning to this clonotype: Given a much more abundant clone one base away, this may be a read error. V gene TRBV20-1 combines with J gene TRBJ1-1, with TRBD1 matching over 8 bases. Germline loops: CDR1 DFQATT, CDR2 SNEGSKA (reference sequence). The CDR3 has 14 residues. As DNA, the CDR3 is TGCAGTGCTAATCTGGACAGGGTTAAACCTGAAGCTCTCTTT. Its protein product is CSANLDRVKPEALF.

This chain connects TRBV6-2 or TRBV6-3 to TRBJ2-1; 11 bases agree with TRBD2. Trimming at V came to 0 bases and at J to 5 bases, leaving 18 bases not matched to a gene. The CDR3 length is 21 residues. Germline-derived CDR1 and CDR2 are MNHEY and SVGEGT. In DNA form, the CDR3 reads TGTGCCAGCAGTTACTCGTTAACGGGGAAAATGGGACTAGCGGACAACAATGAGCAGTTCTTC. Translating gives CASSYSLTGKMGLADNNEQFF.

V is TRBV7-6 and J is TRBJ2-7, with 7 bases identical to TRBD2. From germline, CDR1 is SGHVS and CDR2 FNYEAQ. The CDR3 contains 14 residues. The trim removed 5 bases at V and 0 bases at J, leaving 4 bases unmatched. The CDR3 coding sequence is TGTGCCAGCAGCGGGGGGGACCGCTCCTACGAGCAGTACTTC. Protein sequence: CASSGGDRSYEQYF.

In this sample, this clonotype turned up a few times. CDR3 in amino acids: CASSKPGTDYGYTF. The CDR3 region has the DNA TGTGCCAGCAGTAAACCTGGCACCGATTATGGCTACACCTTC. V usage is TRBV25-1 and J usage is TRBJ1-2; D gene unclear. CDR1 is MGHDK, CDR2 SYGVNS, per germline. Trimming took 5 bases from V and 5 from J, leaving 15 bases between them. The CDR3 is 14 amino acids.

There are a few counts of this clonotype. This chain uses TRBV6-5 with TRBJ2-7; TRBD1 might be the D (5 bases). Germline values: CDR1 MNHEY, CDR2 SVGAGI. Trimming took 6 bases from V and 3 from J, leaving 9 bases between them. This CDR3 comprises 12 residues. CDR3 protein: CASRTVLYEQYF. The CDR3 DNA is TGTGCCAGCAGGACAGTGCTCTACGAGCAGTACTTC.

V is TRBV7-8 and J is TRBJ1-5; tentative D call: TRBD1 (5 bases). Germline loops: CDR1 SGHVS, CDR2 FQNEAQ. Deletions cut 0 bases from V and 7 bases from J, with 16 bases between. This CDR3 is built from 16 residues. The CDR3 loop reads CASSLAGTPGGQPQHF. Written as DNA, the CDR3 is TGTGCCAGCAGCTTAGCAGGGACCCCGGGAGGACAGCCCCAGCATTTT.

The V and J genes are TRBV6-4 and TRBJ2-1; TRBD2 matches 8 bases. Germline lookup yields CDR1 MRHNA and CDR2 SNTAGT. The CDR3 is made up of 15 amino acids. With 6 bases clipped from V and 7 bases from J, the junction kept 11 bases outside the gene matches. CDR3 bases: TGTGCCAGCAGACTGACTAGCGACTATTGGAATGAGCAGTTCTTC. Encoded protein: CASRLTSDYWNEQFF.

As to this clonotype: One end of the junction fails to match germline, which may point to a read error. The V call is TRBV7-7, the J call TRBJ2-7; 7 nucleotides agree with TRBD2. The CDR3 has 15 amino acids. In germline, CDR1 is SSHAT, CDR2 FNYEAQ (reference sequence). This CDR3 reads CASSLGTTPDYEQYF. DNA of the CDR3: TGTGCTAGCAGCTTGGGGACTACCCCTGACTACGAGCAGTACTTC.

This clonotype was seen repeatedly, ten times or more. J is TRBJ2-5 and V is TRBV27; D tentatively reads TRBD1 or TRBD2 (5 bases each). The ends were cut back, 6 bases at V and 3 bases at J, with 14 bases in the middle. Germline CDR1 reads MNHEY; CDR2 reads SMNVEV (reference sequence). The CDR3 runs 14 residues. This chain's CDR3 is CASSRTLREETQYF. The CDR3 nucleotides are TGTGCCAGCAGCCGGACACTGAGGGAAGAGACCCAGTACTTC.

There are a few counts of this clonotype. The CDR3 here is CASILGGALYNEQFF. CDR3 sequence (DNA): TGTGCCAGCATCCTAGGAGGGGCCCTATACAATGAGCAGTTCTTC. The chain employs TRBV6-2 or TRBV6-3 and TRBJ2-1; perhaps TRBD2 as D (6 bases). The CDR3 runs to 15 residues. CDR1 and CDR2 (germline): MNHEY, SVGEGT. The germline V and J ends were trimmed by 7 bases and 4 bases, with 17 bases remaining between them.

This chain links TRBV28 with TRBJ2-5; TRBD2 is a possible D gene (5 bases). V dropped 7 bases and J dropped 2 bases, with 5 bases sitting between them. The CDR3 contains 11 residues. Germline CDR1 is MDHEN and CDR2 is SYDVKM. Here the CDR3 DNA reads TGTGCCAGCACGGGACAAGAGACCCAGTACTTC. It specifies CASTGQETQYF.

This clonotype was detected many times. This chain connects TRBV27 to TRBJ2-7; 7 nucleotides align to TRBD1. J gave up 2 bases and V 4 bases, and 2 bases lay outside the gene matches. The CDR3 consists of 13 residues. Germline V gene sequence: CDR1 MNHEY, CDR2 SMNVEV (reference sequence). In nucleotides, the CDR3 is TGTGCCAGCAGTTGGACAGGAACCTACGAGCAGTACTTC. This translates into CASSWTGTYEQYF.

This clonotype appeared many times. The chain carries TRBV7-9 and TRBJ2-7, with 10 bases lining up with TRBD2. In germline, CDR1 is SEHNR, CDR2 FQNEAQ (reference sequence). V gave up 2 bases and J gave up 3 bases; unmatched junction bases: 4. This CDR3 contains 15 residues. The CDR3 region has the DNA TGTGCCAGCAGCTTAACCGGGACTAGCGTCTACGAGCAGTACTTC. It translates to CASSLTGTSVYEQYF.

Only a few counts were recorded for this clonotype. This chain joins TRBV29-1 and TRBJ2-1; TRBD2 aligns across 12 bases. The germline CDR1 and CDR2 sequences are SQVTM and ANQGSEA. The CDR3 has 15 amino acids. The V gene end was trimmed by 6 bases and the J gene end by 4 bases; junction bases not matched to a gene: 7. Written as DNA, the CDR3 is TGCAGCGTCCCGGGACTAGCGGGCCCATACAATGAGCAGTTCTTC. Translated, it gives CSVPGLAGPYNEQFF.

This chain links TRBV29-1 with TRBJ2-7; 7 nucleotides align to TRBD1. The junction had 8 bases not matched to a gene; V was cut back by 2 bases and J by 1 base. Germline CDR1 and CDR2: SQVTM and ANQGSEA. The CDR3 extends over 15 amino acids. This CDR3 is CSVELLQGVSYEQYF. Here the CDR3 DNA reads TGCAGCGTTGAATTACTCCAGGGGGTATCCTACGAGCAGTACTTC.

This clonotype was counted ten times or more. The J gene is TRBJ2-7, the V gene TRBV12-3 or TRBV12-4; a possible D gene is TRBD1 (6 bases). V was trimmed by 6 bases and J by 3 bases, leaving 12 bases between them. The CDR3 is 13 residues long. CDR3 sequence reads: CASSNRDNYEQYF. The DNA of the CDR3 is TGTGCCAGCAGCAACCGGGACAACTACGAGCAGTACTTC.

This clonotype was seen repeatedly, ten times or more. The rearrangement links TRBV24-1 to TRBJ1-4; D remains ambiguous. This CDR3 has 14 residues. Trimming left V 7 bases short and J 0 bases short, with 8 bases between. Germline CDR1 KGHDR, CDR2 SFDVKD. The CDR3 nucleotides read TGTGCCACCAGCTCGTCAGCAACTAATGAAAAACTGTTTTTT. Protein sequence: CATSSSATNEKLFF.

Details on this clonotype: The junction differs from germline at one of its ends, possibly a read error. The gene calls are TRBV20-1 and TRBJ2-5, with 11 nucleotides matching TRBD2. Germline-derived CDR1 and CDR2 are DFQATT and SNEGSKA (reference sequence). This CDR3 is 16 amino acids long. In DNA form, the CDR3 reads TGCAGTGTTAGATTTTCACTAGCGGGGGTCCAGGAGACCCAGTACTTC. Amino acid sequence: CSVRFSLAGVQETQYF.

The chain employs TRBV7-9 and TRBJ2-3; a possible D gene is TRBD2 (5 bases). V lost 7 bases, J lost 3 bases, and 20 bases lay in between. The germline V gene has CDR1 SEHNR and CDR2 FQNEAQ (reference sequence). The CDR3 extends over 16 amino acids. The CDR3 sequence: CASKKTPGGWTDTQYF. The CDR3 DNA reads TGTGCCAGCAAGAAAACTCCTGGCGGGTGGACAGATACGCAGTATTTT.

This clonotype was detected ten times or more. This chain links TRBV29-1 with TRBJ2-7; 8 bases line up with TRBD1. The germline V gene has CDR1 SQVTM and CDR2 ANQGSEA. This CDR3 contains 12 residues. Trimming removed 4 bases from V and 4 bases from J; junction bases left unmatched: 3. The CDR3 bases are TGCAGCGTTGGAGACAGGGGTTACGAGCAGTACTTC. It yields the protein CSVGDRGYEQYF.